Listed here is a single TCR beta chain. This sample also contains other DNA sequences that code for the same CDR3. These data come from a study of blood T cell repertoires in COVID-19. Clones were sequenced by immunoSEQ multiplex PCR, and TCRdb holds only the in-frame ones, with some missing. The data contain around 93,000 clones, about 87% of them singletons. Germline assignment: CDR1 SGHAT and CDR2 FQNNGV. The CDR3 is 12 amino acids. The V gene lost 2 bases and the J gene lost 4 bases, with 5 bases spanning the gap. This TCR was sampled from a man at least 80 years old with acute or convalescent COVID-19. V is TRBV11-2 and J is TRBJ2-5; TRBD2 might be the D (5 bases). Sample: peripheral blood. Written as DNA, the CDR3 is TGTGCCAGCAGCTTACGGGGAGAGACCCAGTACTTC. The encoded protein is CASSLRGETQYF.